This is a list of T cell receptor beta chains from one sample in a study of control samples from healthy donors and cancer patients. Profiling relied on immunoSEQ multiplex PCR, and the TCRdb table lists in-frame clones only, not all of them. The table records around 130,000 clones, approximately 87% of them present only once. Sequenced: blood. These receptor sequences come from a man aged 25 to 45 in good health. CDR3s include the opening cysteine and the closing phenylalanine or tryptophan. The order of the fields is CDR3 protein, J gene, V gene.

cdr3_aa: CASSQNDGATNEKLFF; j_call: TRBJ1-4; v_call: TRBV16
cdr3_aa: CASSPRTVLVDPNTEAFF; j_call: TRBJ1-1; v_call: TRBV18
cdr3_aa: CASSPMSGNTIYF; j_call: TRBJ1-3; v_call: TRBV4-1
cdr3_aa: CASSLAGGQPQHF; j_call: TRBJ1-5; v_call: TRBV5-5
cdr3_aa: CASSQGQGLGSPLHF; j_call: TRBJ1-6; v_call: TRBV14
cdr3_aa: CASSERGLLLRQPQHF; j_call: TRBJ1-5; v_call: TRBV2
cdr3_aa: CASSGARLRETEAFF; j_call: TRBJ1-1; v_call: TRBV7-9
cdr3_aa: CASSESRGARGYTF; j_call: TRBJ1-2; v_call: TRBV10-1
cdr3_aa: CASSFRAQGGDQPQHF; j_call: TRBJ1-5; v_call: TRBV7-8
cdr3_aa: CASSLLLGTYSPLHF; j_call: TRBJ1-6; v_call: TRBV7-9